Below, one TCR beta chain is given with its context. What it recognizes is unknown. This entry belongs to a study of cytomegalovirus exposure and HLA in healthy donors. A multiplex PCR was run with 60 Vbeta primers and 13 Jbeta primers. Assay: immunoSEQ multiplex PCR; the TCRdb copy retains only in-frame clones and omits some. The sample totals around 100,000 clones. Notes on the study in general: In a later analysis, several top co-occurrence clusters appeared linked to parvovirus B19, influenza, CMV and Epstein-Barr virus. Within an earlier analysis, most TCR beta V segments proved productive either about 90% or about 30% of the time. The authors reported that TCR beta sequences could predict HLA-A and HLA-B alleles. These predictions were accurate for most subjects in the first cohort.

The receptor was isolated from a man in his forties or fifties in good health and CMV-seronegative. Specimen: PBMCs.

The CDR3, as DNA: TGTGCCAGCAGCCCCGGGTTATGGAACACTGAAGCTTTCTTT. This translates into CASSPGLWNTEAFF. The chain links TRBV14 to TRBJ1-1; no clear D. The germline V gene has CDR1 SGHDN and CDR2 FVKESK. V dropped 4 bases and J dropped 1 base, with 10 bases sitting between them. CDR3 length: 14 amino acids.